The text below deals with one T cell receptor (beta chain). Its antigen remains unidentified. The germline V gene has CDR1 SGHRS and CDR2 YFSETQ. The length of the CDR3 is 15 residues. V was trimmed by 0 bases and J by 1 base, leaving 9 bases between them. The data belong to a study of cytomegalovirus exposure and HLA in healthy donors. Across the whole study: There were 65 million to 85 million unique TCRs (from HLA-typed donors) in an early data release. Overall study findings and caveats: Among the most significant clusters, several appeared linked to common viral pathogens in a later analysis. Reportedly, TCR beta sequences accurately predicted HLA-A and HLA-B alleles in most subjects.

With 60 Vbeta and 13 Jbeta primers, the PCR was carried out. Method: immunoSEQ multiplex PCR; TCRdb's copy keeps in-frame clones and lacks some. The sample carries roughly 100,000 clones, 65% to 85% recorded once. The genes are TRBV5-1 and TRBJ2-3, with D maybe TRBD1 (5 bases). The receptor comes from a woman aged 40 to 50 in good health and CMV-seronegative. The material sequenced was PBMCs. For the CDR3, the DNA is TGCGCCAGCAGCTTGGCCAGGGCTCGCACAGATACGCAGTATTTT. Amino acid sequence: CASSLARARTDTQYF.